Following are 5 T cell receptor beta chains from one sample sequenced in a study of control samples from healthy donors and cancer patients. Libraries were prepared by immunoSEQ multiplex PCR; TCRdb keeps only in-frame clonotypes and omits some of them. The sample includes about 75,000 clones, approximately 94% of them seen just once. The source material was blood. These receptors were collected from a woman aged 40 to 49 in good health.

This chain joins TRBV11-2 and TRBJ2-1; 11 bases align to TRBD2. CDR1 SGHAT and CDR2 FQNNGV come from the germline V gene. Trimming took 5 bases from V and 8 from J; bases not matched to a gene: 17. The length of the CDR3 is 18 residues. This CDR3 reads CASSLGLAGPAGWDEQFF. CDR3 nucleotide sequence: TGTGCCAGCAGCCTAGGACTAGCGGGCCCGGCGGGGTGGGATGAGCAGTTCTTC.

Here the CDR3 reads CASSLPGWGYGYTF. CDR3 sequence (DNA): TGTGCCAGCAGTCTCCCCGGGTGGGGCTATGGCTACACCTTC. The gene calls are TRBV6-2 or TRBV6-3 and TRBJ1-2; the D is unclear. This CDR3 region has 14 residues. Germline V gene lookup returns CDR1 MNHEY and CDR2 SVGEGT. The V end was cut by 5 bases, the J end by 4 bases, with 14 bases between.

This sequence joins TRBV11-2 and TRBJ2-7; D is undetermined. V was shortened by 1 base and J by 8 bases, with 12 bases between the two germline ends. This CDR3 is built from 13 residues. CDR1 is SGHAT, CDR2 FQNNGV, per germline. The CDR3 region has the DNA TGTGCCAGCAGCTTAGTCAGAAAGGATAAGCAGTACTTC. Translated, it gives CASSLVRKDKQYF.

V usage is TRBV6-5 and J usage is TRBJ2-1, with D possibly called TRBD1 or TRBD2 (6 bases each). Germline lookup yields CDR1 MNHEY and CDR2 SVGAGI. The CDR3 runs to 13 residues. V lost 6 bases to trimming and J lost 9 bases, with 15 bases between them. The CDR3 is CASSRSGGGEQFF. In DNA form, the CDR3 reads TGTGCCAGCAGCCGTTCCGGGGGCGGTGAGCAGTTCTTC.

The chain carries TRBV29-1 and TRBJ1-3; no definite D call. Germline V gene data show CDR1 as SQVTM and CDR2 as ANQGSEA. CDR3 length equals 14 residues. Trimming stripped 4 bases from V and 0 bases from J, with 10 bases between. The CDR3 sequence: CSVAVGVSGNTIYF. The CDR3 nucleotides read TGCAGCGTTGCGGTAGGAGTCTCTGGAAACACCATATATTTT.